The T cell receptor beta chain described here comes from a study of T cell responses to AZD1222 COVID-19 vaccine. V shed 0 bases and J shed 7 bases, with 10 bases lying between them. The CDR3 loop spans 15 amino acids. Germline CDR1 is SGHAT and CDR2 is FQNNGV. Study-level findings and limits: Nearly half of the spike-specific TCRs reportedly recognize variant regions that carry no mutations. Clonal diversity was possibly underestimated, and white British individuals and females predominated among donors. Repertoires were collected only later (after the peak T cell response had occurred).

Repertoires were generated with immunoSEQ multiplex PCR, while TCRdb's copy carries only in-frame clones and drops some. The sample consists of 79,000 or so clones, over 65% of them appearing once. Comment on this clone: The antigen is not known.

The J gene is TRBJ1-6, the V gene TRBV11-2, with D possibly TRBD1 on 6 matching bases. The specimen was peripheral blood, collected 28 days after the second dose of the MenACWY control vaccine. This receptor was identified in an adult who received the MenACWY meningococcal vaccine as a control. Here the CDR3 reads CASSLDRGGNSPLHF. The CDR3 nucleotides read TGTGCCAGCAGCTTAGACAGGGGCGGGAATTCACCCCTCCACTTT.